This T cell receptor beta chain was obtained from a study of OX40 agonist ivuxolimab in advanced cancers. Overall study context: Partial responses were recorded for three patients, including one with hepatocellular carcinoma and two with cutaneous melanoma.

Germline loops: CDR1 MNHNY, CDR2 SVGAGI (reference sequence). Trimming left V 2 bases short and J 4 bases short, with 9 bases between. The CDR3 sequence is 14 residues long. Study results and limitations: The CD4+ and CD8+ T cells in the blood had expanded clonally by week 6 at 0.1 to 3.0 mg/kg. Nonresponders, in some cases, also had low normalized T-cell clonal expansion.

The count of this clone is one. Its matching antigen is unknown. The data were produced by immunoSEQ multiplex PCR, yet TCRdb's version contains in-frame clones alone and is incomplete. The table shows about 78,000 clones, with 92% occurring only once. The clonotype originates from an adult with an advanced solid tumor such as melanoma, head and neck, liver or kidney cancer. The sample here was CD4+ or CD8+ T cells sorted from blood, taken in a trial of the OX40 agonist ivuxolimab. This chain connects TRBV6-6 to TRBJ1-5; D is unresolved. The CDR3 reads CASSYLHGNQPQHF. DNA for the CDR3: TGTGCCAGCAGTTACCTACACGGGAATCAGCCCCAGCATTTT.